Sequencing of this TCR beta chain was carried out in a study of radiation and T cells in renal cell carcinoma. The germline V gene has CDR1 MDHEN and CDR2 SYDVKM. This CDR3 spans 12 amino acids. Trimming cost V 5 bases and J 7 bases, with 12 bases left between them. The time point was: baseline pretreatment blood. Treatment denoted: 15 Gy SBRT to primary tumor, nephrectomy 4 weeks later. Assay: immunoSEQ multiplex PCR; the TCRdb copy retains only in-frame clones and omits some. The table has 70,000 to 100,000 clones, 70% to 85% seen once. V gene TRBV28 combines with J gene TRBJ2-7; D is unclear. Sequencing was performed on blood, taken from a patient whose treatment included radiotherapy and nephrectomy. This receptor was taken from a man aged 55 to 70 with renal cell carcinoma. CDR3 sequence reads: CASSSPIGEQYF. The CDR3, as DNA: TGTGCCAGCAGTAGCCCCATCGGGGAGCAGTACTTC.